This TCR beta chain was sequenced during a study of CD8+CD57+ T cells in acquired aplastic anemia. Study as a whole: Reads per healthy sample averaged roughly 9.9 million (CD4+) and some 11 million (CD8+).

CDR3 and TCR beta VDJ profiling relied on a genomic DNA template. TCRdb reprocessed the reads with MiXCR, giving one entry per CDR3 protein. The sample includes about 210,000 distinct CDR3 sequences, 61% of them seen just once. In germline, CDR1 is SGHVS, CDR2 FNYEAQ. The germline V and J ends were trimmed by 4 bases and 0 bases, with 13 bases remaining between them. This CDR3 is built from 17 residues. The sample comprised sorted CD4+, CD8+, or CD8+CD57+ T cells (not recorded which) from PBMCs. This chain joins TRBV7-6 and TRBJ1-6; D is possibly TRBD1 (5 bases). The TCR originated in a human donor in good health. In DNA form, the CDR3 reads TGTGCCAGCAGCTCGGAACCAGGGAGCTCCTATAATTCACCCCTCCACTTT. Protein sequence: CASSSEPGSSYNSPLHF. The variable domain in full, with the rest retrieved from reference TRBV7-6 and TRBJ1-6, is GAGVSQSPRYKVTKRGQDVALRCDPISGHVSLYWYRQALGQGPEFLTYFNYEAQQDKSGLPNDRFSAERPEGSISTLTIQRTEQRDSAMYRCASSSEPGSSYNSPLHFGNGTRLTVT.